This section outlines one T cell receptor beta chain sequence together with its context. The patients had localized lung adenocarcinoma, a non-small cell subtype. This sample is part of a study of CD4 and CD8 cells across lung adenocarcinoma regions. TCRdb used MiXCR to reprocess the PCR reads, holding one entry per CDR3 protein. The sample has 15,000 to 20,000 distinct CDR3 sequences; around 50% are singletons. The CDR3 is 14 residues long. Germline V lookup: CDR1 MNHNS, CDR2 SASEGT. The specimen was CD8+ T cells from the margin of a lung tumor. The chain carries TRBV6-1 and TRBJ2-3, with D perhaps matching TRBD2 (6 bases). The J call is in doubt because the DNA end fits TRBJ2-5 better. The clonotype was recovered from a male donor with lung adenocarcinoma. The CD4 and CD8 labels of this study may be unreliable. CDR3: CASRGAGGPDTQYF. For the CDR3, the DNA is TGTGCCAGCAGAGGAGCGGGTGGCCCAGATACCCAGTACTTC.